A selection of T cell receptor beta chains follows, all from one sample in a study of cytomegalovirus exposure and HLA in healthy donors. Assay: immunoSEQ multiplex PCR; the TCRdb copy retains only in-frame clones and omits some. The sample has around 250,000 clones; about 81% are singletons. The sequencing input was PBMCs. These TCRs come from a woman between 55 and 75 years old in good health and CMV-seropositive. Both conserved end residues are part of each CDR3.

TRBV2,TRBJ1-1,CASRVVVQGHEAFF
TRBV5-4,TRBJ2-1,CASSPTLSSYNEQFF
TRBV27,TRBJ2-1,CASRTGTDNEQFF
TRBV29-1,TRBJ1-1,CSVEKGLNTEAFF
TRBV6-5,TRBJ1-4,CASSTSGATNEKLFF
TRBV10-3,TRBJ2-7,CAISEGGQRSSYEQYF
TRBV5-1,TRBJ1-4,CASSTMGQGGEKLFF
TRBV13,TRBJ1-2,CASSLAADTNYGYTF
TRBV5-5,TRBJ1-1,CASSPGGPLRPEAFF
TRBV19,TRBJ1-3,CASSIPRDSSGNTIYF
TRBV19,TRBJ1-5,CASSIPRGPQHF
TRBV7-6,TRBJ2-7,CASSLSFMADYEQYF
TRBV9,TRBJ2-5,CASSVSTSGLQTQYF
TRBV11-2,TRBJ2-7,CASRKPGQDSYEQYF
TRBV9,TRBJ1-2,CASSVEVNYGYTF
TRBV6-6,TRBJ2-7,CASLADRDSSYEQYF
TRBV4-1,TRBJ1-1,CASRPLTGLTEAFF
TRBV10-1,TRBJ1-5,CASSETGEGQPQHF
TRBV9,TRBJ1-1,CASSVEGTGGTEAFF
TRBV19,TRBJ1-2,CASSTGDYGYTF
TRBV19,TRBJ2-3,CASSMDSGALTDTQYF
TRBV5-5,TRBJ2-7,CASSFIHGRGEQYF
TRBV27,TRBJ2-7,CASSSPYEQYF
TRBV6-5,TRBJ2-5,CASSAAWGGETQYF
TRBV5-4,TRBJ2-1,CASSFSGGEQFF
TRBV28,TRBJ1-5,CASSSRTGRNQPQHF
TRBV5-1,TRBJ2-5,CASSVDRPVETQYF
TRBV2,TRBJ1-1,CASKVGDRAQAFF
TRBV5-5,TRBJ2-2,CASSIQGSGELFF
TRBV5-6,TRBJ2-3,CASSTGPDTQYF
TRBV6-9,TRBJ2-2,CASSHQGLAGNTGELFF
TRBV6-1,TRBJ1-2,CASSEEQRVLYYTF
TRBV28,TRBJ1-1,CASRSPGTVNTEAFF
TRBV13,TRBJ2-3,CASSSRKGNSLLAATLADTQYF
TRBV11-2,TRBJ1-1,CASSLDSKMNTEAFF
TRBV5-6,TRBJ2-7,CASSYRISYEQYF
TRBV7-9,TRBJ1-2,CASSLPGQGLANYGYTF